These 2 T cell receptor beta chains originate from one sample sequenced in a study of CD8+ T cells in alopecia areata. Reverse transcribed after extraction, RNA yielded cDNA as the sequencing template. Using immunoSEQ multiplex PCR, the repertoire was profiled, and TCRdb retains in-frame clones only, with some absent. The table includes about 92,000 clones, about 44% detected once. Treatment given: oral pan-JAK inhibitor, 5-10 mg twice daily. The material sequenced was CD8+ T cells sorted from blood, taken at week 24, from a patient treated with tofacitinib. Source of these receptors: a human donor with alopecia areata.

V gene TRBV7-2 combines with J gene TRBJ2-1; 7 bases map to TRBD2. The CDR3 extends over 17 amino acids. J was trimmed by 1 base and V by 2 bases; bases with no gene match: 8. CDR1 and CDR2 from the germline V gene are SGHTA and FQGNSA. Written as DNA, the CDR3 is TGTGCCAGCAGCTTATACCATCTAGCGGTATCCTACAATGAGCAGTTCTTC. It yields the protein CASSLYHLAVSYNEQFF.

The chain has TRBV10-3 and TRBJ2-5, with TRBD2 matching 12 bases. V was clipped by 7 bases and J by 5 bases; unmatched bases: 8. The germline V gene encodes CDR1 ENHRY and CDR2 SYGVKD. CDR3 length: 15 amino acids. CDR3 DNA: TGTGCCATCAAGACTAGCGGGAGTGGAATGGAGACCCAGTACTTC. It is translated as CAIKTSGSGMETQYF.